This is a list of T cell receptor beta chains from one sample in a study of response to subunit inactivated influenza vaccine. MiXCR was run by TCRdb on the RT-PCR reads, yielding one entry per CDR3 protein. This table has 400,000 to 650,000 distinct CDR3 sequences, roughly 7.9% appearing once. Material: PBMCs from blood, obtained around 25 months after vaccination. These receptors came from a man between 45 and 75 years old who received an inactivated influenza vaccine. Both conserved end residues are part of each CDR3. D genes are given only for firm matches. Size tells how often a clone was seen (once, few, many) or the class of an expanded clone, and some rows leave it out.

d_call,clone_size,v_call,j_call,cdr3_nt,cdr3_aa
-,-,TRBV19,TRBJ2-5,TGTGCCAGTAGTCGTACTAGGGTCGGACAAGAGACCCAGTACTTC,CASSRTRVGQETQYF
-,many,TRBV18,TRBJ2-1,TGTGCCAGCTCACCAAATCAGGGATCTAACAGTGAGCAGTTCTTC,CASSPNQGSNSEQFF
TRBD2,few,TRBV20-1,TRBJ2-1,TGCAGTGCTCTTCGACTAGCGGGAGGGTCCTCCTACAATGAGCAGTTCTTC,CSALRLAGGSSYNEQFF
-,few,TRBV27,TRBJ2-3,TGTGCCAGCACCCCCAACCCGGCAGGGACCCCCACAGATACGCAGTATTTT,CASTPNPAGTPTDTQYF
-,-,TRBV7-9,TRBJ2-1,TGTGCCAGCAGCTTAGGGAACAGTAATGAGCAGTTCTTC,CASSLGNSNEQFF
-,few,TRBV7-9,TRBJ1-1,TGTGCCAGCAGCTTCGGGACTGGTTATCCTGAAGCTTTCTTT,CASSFGTGYPEAFF
TRBD2,-,TRBV11-2,TRBJ2-3,TGTGCCAGCAGCTTATTCACTAGCGGGAGGTACACAGATACGCAGTATTTT,CASSLFTSGRYTDTQYF
TRBD1,-,TRBV4-3,TRBJ1-6,TGCGCCAGCAGCCAGTATGCAGGGGGCGCGTCCTATAATTCACCCCTCCACTTT,CASSQYAGGASYNSPLHF
-,many,TRBV12-3/TRBV12-4,TRBJ2-2,TGTGCCAGCAGTTTAGGGGGGAGAATGAGCACCGGGGAGCTGTTTTTT,CASSLGGRMSTGELFF
-,-,TRBV6-1,TRBJ1-5,TGTGCCAGCAGTGAAGCGCTAGGGGGAATAATTCAGCCCCAGCATTTT,CASSEALGGIIQPQHF
-,many,TRBV21-1,TRBJ2-5,TGTGCCAGCAGCAGAGTACCGGGACAGGGTAGAGAGACCCAGTACTTC,CASSRVPGQGRETQYF
TRBD2,-,TRBV3-1,TRBJ2-7,TGTGCCAGCAGCCAAGATCTAGGGACTAGCGGGAGGGGATACGAGCAGTACTTC,CASSQDLGTSGRGYEQYF
-,many,TRBV11-2,TRBJ2-3,TGTGCCAGCAGCTTAGTACAGGGTCCAAGTGGGCAGTATTTT,CASSLVQGPSGQYF
-,few,TRBV6-5,TRBJ2-7,TGTGCCAGCAGTTACTTGTTTGCCAATACGGGAGAGCAGTACTTC,CASSYLFANTGEQYF
-,-,TRBV6-1,TRBJ2-7,TGTGCCAGCAGACTACACGGAACCGCCGAGCAGTACTTC,CASRLHGTAEQYF
TRBD2,-,TRBV3-1,TRBJ2-4,TGTGCCAGCAGCCCCACGGGACTAGTTTATGGCATTCAGTACTTC,CASSPTGLVYGIQYF
-,many,TRBV5-6,TRBJ1-4,TGTGCCAGCAGCTTGGGACGGCGTGCAACTAATGAAAAACTGTTTTTT,CASSLGRRATNEKLFF
-,few,TRBV7-2,TRBJ2-5,TGTGCCAGCAGCCTGGGACCTCTGAGAGGCCAAGAGACCCAGTACTTC,CASSLGPLRGQETQYF
-,-,TRBV5-1,TRBJ1-1,TGCGCCAGCAGCTTGGGAGGACCGTTTAACACTGAAGCTTTCTTT,CASSLGGPFNTEAFF
TRBD2,few,TRBV28,TRBJ2-7,TGTGCCGTACAAGAGGCTAGCGGGATCGACGAGCAGTACTTC,CAVQEASGIDEQYF
TRBD2,few,TRBV5-1,TRBJ2-1,TGCGCCAGCAGCTTTAGCGGGAGGGCTCTCAATGAGCAGTTCTTC,CASSFSGRALNEQFF
-,many,TRBV6-2/TRBV6-3,TRBJ2-7,TGTGCCAGCAGTTACTTACCGGGCGAGCAGTACTTC,CASSYLPGEQYF
TRBD2,few,TRBV27,TRBJ2-3,TGTGCCAGCCAACTACGACTAGCGGAGATGGATACGCAGTATTTT,CASQLRLAEMDTQYF
-,many,TRBV28,TRBJ1-6,TGTGCCAGCACTGTTGGGAGCTCCTATAATTCACCCCTCCACTTT,CASTVGSSYNSPLHF
TRBD1,few,TRBV15,TRBJ2-7,TGTGCCACCAGCAGGGACTCGGACAGGGACTCCTACGAGCAGTACTTC,CATSRDSDRDSYEQYF
TRBD2,many,TRBV2,TRBJ2-1,TGTGCCAGCAGTGCGGGACTAGTTACAACCTACAATGAGCAGTTCTTC,CASSAGLVTTYNEQFF
TRBD1,-,TRBV27,TRBJ2-7,TGTACCAGCAGTCTGGGACAGCGATCCTACGAGCAGTACTTC,CTSSLGQRSYEQYF
-,many,TRBV6-1,TRBJ2-7,TGTGCCAGCAGTGAAGCGCTTCGCAGGGACGTAAACTACGAGCAGTACTTC,CASSEALRRDVNYEQYF
-,-,TRBV29-1,TRBJ1-1,TGCACCAGTCGAAGGCACACTGAAGCTTTCTTT,CTSRRHTEAFF
-,-,TRBV10-2,TRBJ1-5,TGCGCCAGCAGTGAGTGGGACGGACGCAATCAGCCCCAGCATTTT,CASSEWDGRNQPQHF
-,-,TRBV19,TRBJ2-1,TGTGCCAGTAGTATTAGGGAGCTCACTGAGCAGTTCTTC,CASSIRELTEQFF
-,many,TRBV20-1,TRBJ2-1,TGCAGTGCTAGAGATCGGGACTCCCCCTACAATGAGCAGTTCTTC,CSARDRDSPYNEQFF
-,many,TRBV4-3,TRBJ2-1,TGCGCCAGCAGCCAAGATCCCCCCAGGGAACGGGCCTACAATGAGCAGTTCTTC,CASSQDPPRERAYNEQFF
-,-,TRBV20-1,TRBJ2-3,TGCAGTGCTAGAGTCGGTATGATGGCAGATACGCAGTATTTT,CSARVGMMADTQYF
-,few,TRBV5-1,TRBJ2-1,TGCGCCAGCAGCTTGGCCCCAGGAAACTACAATGAGCAGTTCTTC,CASSLAPGNYNEQFF
-,many,TRBV7-9,TRBJ1-1,TGTGCCAGCAGCTTAGATTCAGGGACTGAAGCTTTCTTT,CASSLDSGTEAFF
TRBD1,few,TRBV3-1,TRBJ2-7,TGTGCCAGCAGCCAACCAAGGGGGCGCGCGCAGTACTTC,CASSQPRGRAQYF
-,few,TRBV7-9,TRBJ1-6,TGTGCCAGCAGCTTAGTGAGACCCCGGAGGCACAATTCACCCCTCCACTTT,CASSLVRPRRHNSPLHF
TRBD2,few,TRBV20-1,TRBJ2-4,TGCAGTGCTAGAGGGGGACTAGCGGGAGCGGGGGACATTCAGTACTTC,CSARGGLAGAGDIQYF
-,-,TRBV4-1,TRBJ2-5,TGCGCCAGCAGCCAATGGACCCGGGAGACCCAGTACTTC,CASSQWTRETQYF
-,-,TRBV3-1,TRBJ1-1,TGTGCCAGCAGCCAATACTACACTGAAGCTTTCTTT,CASSQYYTEAFF
-,-,TRBV7-9,TRBJ2-7,TGTGCCAGCCAGAGATCGATGAACGAGCAGTACTTC,CASQRSMNEQYF
-,many,TRBV10-3,TRBJ2-7,TGTGCCATCGGGGATTCCGTCAGGGGCTCCTACGAGCAGTACTTC,CAIGDSVRGSYEQYF
TRBD1,many,TRBV18,TRBJ2-3,TGTGCCAGCTCACCCTCCGTGACAGGGGCCACAGATACGCAGTATTTT,CASSPSVTGATDTQYF
-,many,TRBV7-9,TRBJ2-3,TGTGCCAGCAGCCCCCAGGTTAGATACGGTACGCAGTATTTT,CASSPQVRYGTQYF
TRBD2,-,TRBV4-3,TRBJ2-4,TGCGCCAGCAGCCAAGATGTCGCCGGGGGGGCCAATAGGACCAAAAACATTCAGTACTTC,CASSQDVAGGANRTKNIQYF
TRBD2,-,TRBV29-1,TRBJ2-5,TGCAGCGCTGGACTAGCGACCCAAGAGACCCAGTACTTC,CSAGLATQETQYF
TRBD1,-,TRBV12-3/TRBV12-4,TRBJ1-6,TGTGCCAGCAGTTCGGGGGACAGGGTTTATTCACCCCTCCACTTT,CASSSGDRVYSPLHF